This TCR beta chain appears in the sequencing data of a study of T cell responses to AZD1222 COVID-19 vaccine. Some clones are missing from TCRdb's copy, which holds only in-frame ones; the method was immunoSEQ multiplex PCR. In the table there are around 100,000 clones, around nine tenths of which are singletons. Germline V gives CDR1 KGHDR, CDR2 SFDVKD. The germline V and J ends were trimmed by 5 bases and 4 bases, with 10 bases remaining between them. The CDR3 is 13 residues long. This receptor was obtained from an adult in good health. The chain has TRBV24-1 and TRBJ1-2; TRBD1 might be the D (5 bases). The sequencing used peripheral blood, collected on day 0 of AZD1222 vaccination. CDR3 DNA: TGTGCCACCAGTGGGGACGCACGCTATGGCTACACCTTC. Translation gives CATSGDARYGYTF.